The following is a T cell receptor (beta chain) sequence with its context. This clone was observed a handful of times. This receptor's antigen is unknown. Base qualities are not recorded, but no much larger clone differs from it by a single base. The High Capacity cDNA Reverse Transcription Kit was used to reverse transcribe all of the isolated RNA, meaning that expressed TCRB transcripts were what got sequenced. Naive, central memory and regulatory T cell samples underwent deep immunoSEQ sequencing, averaging approximately 3.3 million total reads per sample. After sorted cells were lysed in RLT buffer, RNA was extracted with DNase-treated RNeasy Micro or Mini kits, with the choice depending on cell number. Each cell subset was processed separately to prevent cross-contamination, with patient and healthy donor samples processed together. TCRB sequences were amplified from cDNA with the immunoSEQ multiplex PCR, producing 87-bp fragments spanning the CDR3 region. The amplicons were sequenced using the Illumina HiSeq platform. The authors' analysis ran thus. Synthetic template baselines were used to correct PCR bias computationally, reads within Hamming distance 2 were collapsed, and singletons that could not be merged were discarded. Reads were aligned against IMGT to assign V, D and J genes, CDR3 length and insertions or deletions at six rearrangement sites. Within each subset, clonotype counts were normalized to sorted cell number, and only after that were true diversity and Gini coefficients computed with the tcR R package. Repertoire sharing was quantified using the overlap coefficient calculated on TCRB nucleotide sequences. As a proxy for the pre-selection repertoire, out-of-frame TCRB sequences from naive cells were analyzed. Here the immuneACCESS table is served through TCRdb, limited to in-frame sequences with V and J called. Missing clones are a known gap in these copies; in checked studies unresolved V genes cover under half, and the rest lacks a known reason. The D gene and trimming were derived from the DNA, and the V and J assignments and clone size from that table. A total of around 310,000 clones appear in this sample, less than 15% of them only once. The ten top clones hold around 0.016% of the sample.

The data were obtained in a study of beta chain features in type 1 diabetes (dated by TCRdb to between 2017 and 2018). Regarding the study in general: No differences in mean age, gender distribution, total cell number or subset yield were found between patients and healthy donors. A total of around 110,000,000 sorted cells were examined across all samples, and RNA yield correlated strongly with the number of cells per subset. In the study, TCRB repertoires of sorted circulating CD4+ T cell subsets from recently diagnosed type 1 diabetes patients were compared with those of matched healthy donors. Regulatory and stem cell-like memory subsets were isolated from only 8 patients and about eight healthy donors, whereas naive and central memory subsets came from all 30 or so donors. Study-level results and caveats: In all four CD4+ subsets, TCRB CDR3 length was moderately but significantly shorter in type 1 diabetes patients. Shorter templates might be favored by PCR, yet because patient and control samples were amplified and corrected together, any such skew would affect both groups equally. The naive, central memory and regulatory TCRB repertoires appeared to resemble one another more closely among patients than among healthy donors. HLA sub-analyses involved small numbers of individuals, so any influence of HLA type on TCRB rearrangement remained unresolved. At VDJ recombination sites, type 1 diabetes patients had fewer insertions and more deleted nucleotides, which implies abnormalities in thymic rearrangement. Because cDNA was sequenced instead of genomic DNA, highly expressing activated cells could be over-represented, though the groups showed no difference in activation or CD3 levels.

A single peripheral blood draw of approximately 120 mL on average was collected from each donor into heparinised tubes. Naive, central memory, regulatory and stem cell-like memory CD4+ T cells were sorted on a BD FACSAria II using a panel including CD45RO, CCR7, CD25, CD127, CD95 and CD27. Purity was above 95% for every sorted population. Right away, PBMCs were isolated by Lymphoprep density gradient centrifugation and were stained directly, with no culture step. To minimize batch effects, samples were stained and sorted in pairs, one healthy donor with one patient per experiment. CDR1 and CDR2 (SGHRS, YFSETQ) derive from the germline V gene. The CDR3 covers 17 residues, taking in both the cysteine and the phenylalanine. Left in the record is the CDR3 DNA by itself, 51 bases read in frame from the first base. A distance of 10 bases separates the germline ends of V and J, which lose 0 bases and 0 bases respectively.

The sequencing sample was made of naive CD4+ T cells from blood. The cell subset or site label on this specimen signifies: true naive CD4+ T cells. The chain links TRBV5-1 with TRBJ2-6; the D gene assignment is ambiguous. The source of this sequence is a woman younger than 35 with type 1 diabetes. Read as DNA, the sequence is TGCGCCAGCAGCTTGGTGGCCAGCGCCTCTGGGGCCAACGTCCTGACTTTC. This is translated as CASSLVASASGANVLTF. When the CDR3 is completed using the reference TRBV5-1 and TRBJ2-6 genes on either side, the full variable domain is KAGVTQTPRYLIKTRGQQVTLSCSPISGHRSVSWYQQTPGQGLQFLFEYFSETQRNKGNFPGRFSGRQFSNSRSEMNVSTLELGDSALYLCASSLVASASGANVLTFGAGSRLTVL.